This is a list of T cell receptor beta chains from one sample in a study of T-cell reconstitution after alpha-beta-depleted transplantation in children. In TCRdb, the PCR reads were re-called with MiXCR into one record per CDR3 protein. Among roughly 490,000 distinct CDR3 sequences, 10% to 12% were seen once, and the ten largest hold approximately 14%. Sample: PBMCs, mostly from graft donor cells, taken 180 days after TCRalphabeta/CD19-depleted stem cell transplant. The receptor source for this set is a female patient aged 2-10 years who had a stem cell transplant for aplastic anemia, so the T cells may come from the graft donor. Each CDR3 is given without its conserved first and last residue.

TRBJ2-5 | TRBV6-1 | ASSGSIATQY
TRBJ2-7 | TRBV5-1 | ATPEGDISSGRAAYEQY
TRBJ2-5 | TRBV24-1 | ATSDYQGRTSGSRQETQY
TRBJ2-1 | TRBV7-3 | ASSWGTSAVLGEQF
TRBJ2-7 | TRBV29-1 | SGSETGSAQY
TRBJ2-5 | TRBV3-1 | ASSRTAGAGETQY
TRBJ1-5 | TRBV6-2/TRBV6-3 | ASSLLAGRNQPQH
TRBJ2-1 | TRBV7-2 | ASSYGIAGANEQF
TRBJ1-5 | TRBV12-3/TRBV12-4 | ASSGQGKRQPQH
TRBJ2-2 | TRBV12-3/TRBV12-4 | ASSPEGRLTAGELF
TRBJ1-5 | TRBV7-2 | ASSLGGYSNQPQH
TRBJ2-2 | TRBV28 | ASSSYYFGYAGELF
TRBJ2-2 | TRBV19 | ASQAFGLPTGELF
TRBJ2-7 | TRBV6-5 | ASSYGGSYEQY
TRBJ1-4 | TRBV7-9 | ASSSPGQDAYEKLF
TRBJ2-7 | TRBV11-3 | ASSPGTSGYEEY
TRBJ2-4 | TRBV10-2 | ASSDRREQY
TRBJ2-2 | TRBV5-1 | ASSLGGGLNTGELF
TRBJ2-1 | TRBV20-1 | SARDPGLDNEQF
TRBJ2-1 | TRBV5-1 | ASSAWGASSYNEQF
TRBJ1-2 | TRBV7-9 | ASSHLRKQGSGYT
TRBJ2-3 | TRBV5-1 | ASSGLAADTQY
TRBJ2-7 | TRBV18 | ASSPANQGAYEQY
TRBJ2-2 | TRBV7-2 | ASSLAATGELF
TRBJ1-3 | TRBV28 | ASSFTGTGENTIY